These T cell receptor beta chains were read from a single sample in a study of shared clonotypes between healthy human individuals. Profiled with immunoSEQ multiplex PCR; TCRdb holds only in-frame clones, not every one. The table has about 2,100,000 clones, approximately 94% seen once; the top ten hold under 2%. The sequencing sample was made of naive CD8+ T cells from PBMCs. All receptors come from a man aged 18 to 35 in good health. Some clones in this sample may be carry-over from other donors' samples. Both conserved end residues are part of each CDR3. D genes are given only for firm matches. Expanded clones are given a class, and other clones once, few, many or no size at all.

TRBJ1-5,16,once,NA,TRBV7-8,CASSQAPGLSNQPQHF,TGTGCCAGCAGCCAGGCTCCGGGACTCAGCAATCAGCCCCAGCATTTT
TRBJ2-3,14,NA,NA,TRBV28,CASSLLESTDTQYF,TGTGCCAGCAGTTTATTGGAAAGCACAGATACGCAGTATTTT
TRBJ1-1,11,NA,NA,TRBV6-4,CASRGGPFSDF,TGTGCCAGCAGAGGGGGACCCTTCTCCGATTTT
TRBJ2-7,16,NA,NA,TRBV2,CASSEWVAEGSLEQYF,TGTGCCAGCAGTGAATGGGTTGCGGAAGGGTCCTTGGAGCAGTACTTC
TRBJ2-2,15,NA,NA,TRBV27,CASSLGAGYTGELFF,TGTGCCAGCAGTTTAGGGGCGGGCTACACCGGGGAGCTGTTTTTT
TRBJ2-1,17,NA,TRBD2,TRBV7-9,CASSSGEGLSSYNEQFF,TGTGCCAGCAGCTCCGGGGAGGGACTGAGCTCCTACAATGAGCAGTTCTTC
TRBJ2-7,13,NA,NA,TRBV12-5,CASGLGGGYEQYF,TGTGCTAGTGGTTTGGGAGGGGGATACGAGCAGTACTTC
TRBJ1-2,14,NA,NA,TRBV10-1,CASSEEGCLYGYTF,TGCGCCAGCAGTGAAGAAGGGTGTCTCTATGGCTACACCTTC
TRBJ2-7,14,NA,NA,TRBV21-1,CASSKQGAPYEQYF,TGTGCCAGCAGCAAACAGGGGGCCCCCTACGAGCAGTACTTC
TRBJ2-7,13,once,TRBD2,TRBV29-1,CSGVAGVPDEQYF,TGCAGCGGAGTAGCGGGAGTTCCCGACGAGCAGTACTTC
TRBJ1-2,15,NA,TRBD1,TRBV27,CASSLSAGGSRGYTF,TGTGCCAGCAGTTTATCCGCAGGGGGAAGTCGCGGCTACACCTTC
TRBJ2-1,14,NA,NA,TRBV27,CASSPFFGEHEQFF,TGTGCCAGCAGTCCCTTTTTCGGGGAACATGAGCAGTTCTTC
TRBJ2-2,13,NA,NA,TRBV29-1,CSVAGMGTGELFF,TGCAGCGTTGCAGGCATGGGCACCGGGGAGCTGTTTTTT
TRBJ2-5,14,NA,NA,TRBV7-2,CASSSRTFQETQYF,TGTGCCAGCAGCTCCCGGACATTCCAAGAGACCCAGTACTTC
TRBJ2-7,12,NA,NA,TRBV2,CASSGEEYEQYF,TGTGCCAGCTCTGGGGAGGAATACGAGCAGTACTTC
TRBJ2-7,15,NA,NA,TRBV7-9,CASSWRDSPSYEQYF,TGTGCCAGCAGCTGGAGGGACAGCCCCTCCTACGAGCAGTACTTC
TRBJ1-1,13,once,NA,TRBV13,CASSLGRITEAFF,TGTGCCAGCAGCTTGGGCAGAATCACTGAAGCTTTCTTT
TRBJ1-4,13,NA,NA,TRBV28,CASSYSGGEKLFF,TGTGCCAGCAGTTATAGCGGTGGTGAAAAACTGTTTTTT
TRBJ2-7,13,NA,TRBD2,TRBV27,CASTPSGKFEQYF,TGTGCCAGCACCCCTAGCGGGAAATTCGAGCAGTACTTC
TRBJ2-7,16,NA,TRBD1,TRBV28,CASSLDLGQAAYEQYF,TGTGCCAGCAGTTTAGACCTTGGACAGGCGGCCTACGAGCAGTACTTC
TRBJ1-3,15,NA,NA,TRBV9,CASSVLVGSGNTIYF,TGTGCCAGCAGCGTATTGGTCGGGAGCGGGAACACCATATATTTT
TRBJ2-7,12,NA,NA,TRBV28,CASWTDSYEQYF,TGTGCCAGCTGGACGGACAGCTACGAGCAGTACTTC
TRBJ2-7,14,NA,NA,TRBV27,CASSPLDGGYEQYF,TGTGCCAGCAGTCCACTGGACGGGGGCTACGAGCAGTACTTC
TRBJ1-2,15,NA,NA,TRBV27,CASSPTADPNYGYTF,TGTGCCAGCAGTCCCACGGCAGATCCTAACTATGGCTACACCTTC
TRBJ1-5,14,NA,TRBD1,TRBV28,CASSSGQGNQPQHF,TGTGCCAGCAGTTCCGGACAGGGCAATCAGCCCCAGCATTTT
TRBJ2-1,13,NA,NA,TRBV7-2,CASSSSSYNEQFF,TGTGCCAGCAGCTCTAGCTCCTACAATGAGCAGTTCTTC
TRBJ1-5,15,NA,TRBD1,TRBV6-5,CASSADRGNNQPQHF,TGTGCCAGCAGTGCCGACAGGGGAAACAATCAGCCCCAGCATTTT
TRBJ2-7,15,NA,TRBD1,TRBV28,CASRTGDRAQEKQYF,TGTGCCAGCCGGACCGGGGACAGGGCGCAGGAAAAGCAGTACTTC
TRBJ1-5,13,NA,NA,TRBV4-1,CASSQWVGQPQHF,TGCGCCAGCAGCCAATGGGTTGGTCAGCCCCAGCATTTT
TRBJ1-2,16,NA,NA,TRBV9,CASSALREEGGYGYTF,TGTGCCAGCAGCGCGCTCCGGGAGGAAGGGGGTTATGGCTACACCTTC
TRBJ2-1,15,NA,NA,TRBV5-4,CASIPLGGPYNEQFF,TGTGCCAGCATCCCGTTGGGGGGGCCCTACAATGAGCAGTTCTTC
TRBJ1-2,14,once,NA,TRBV27,CASSLSRGNYGYTF,TGTGCCAGCAGTTTATCCCGGGGGAACTATGGCTACACCTTC
TRBJ2-3,14,NA,TRBD2,TRBV10-3,CAIQGTSYTDTQYF,TGTGCCATCCAGGGGACTAGCTACACAGATACGCAGTATTTT
TRBJ1-5,15,NA,NA,TRBV2,CASSGQGFGNQPQHF,TGTGCCAGCAGTGGGCAGGGGTTTGGTAATCAGCCCCAGCATTTT
TRBJ2-1,12,NA,NA,TRBV18,CASSRSRDEQFF,TGTGCCAGCTCACGTAGTCGCGATGAGCAGTTCTTC
TRBJ1-5,14,once,NA,TRBV5-8,CASSFLSAGQPQHF,TGTGCCAGCAGCTTCCTCAGTGCCGGTCAGCCCCAGCATTTT
TRBJ2-7,16,NA,TRBD2,TRBV5-1,CASSLATSSGSYEQYF,TGCGCCAGCAGCTTGGCCACGTCTAGCGGGAGCTACGAGCAGTACTTC
TRBJ1-5,12,NA,NA,TRBV5-5,CASSIAGEPQHF,TGTGCCAGCAGCATAGCGGGGGAACCCCAGCATTTT
TRBJ2-1,15,NA,TRBD2,TRBV29-1,CSVAGLAGDYNEQFF,TGCAGCGTCGCAGGACTAGCGGGGGACTACAATGAGCAGTTCTTC
TRBJ1-1,14,few,NA,TRBV2,CASTASVGDSEAFF,TGTGCCAGCACCGCCTCGGTGGGGGATTCTGAAGCTTTCTTT
TRBJ2-1,15,NA,NA,TRBV6-5,CASSYSISGPNEQFF,TGTGCCAGCAGTTACTCGATAAGTGGGCCAAATGAGCAGTTCTTC
TRBJ2-1,13,NA,NA,TRBV7-2,CASSPRLPNEQFF,TGTGCCAGCAGCCCAAGACTGCCCAATGAGCAGTTCTTC
TRBJ2-1,17,NA,NA,TRBV2,CASSVTSLGGPYNEQFF,TGTGCCAGCAGCGTTACTAGTCTGGGGGGACCCTACAATGAGCAGTTCTTC
TRBJ1-5,15,NA,NA,TRBV27,CASSLLGSSNQPQHF,TGTGCCAGCAGCCTATTAGGGTCTAGCAATCAGCCCCAGCATTTT
TRBJ2-7,12,NA,NA,TRBV19,CASAANSYEQYF,TGTGCCAGTGCAGCGAATTCGTACGAGCAGTACTTC
TRBJ2-1,17,NA,TRBD2,TRBV19,CASSIFGGLGTYNEQFF,TGTGCCAGTAGTATTTTCGGGGGACTAGGGACCTACAATGAGCAGTTCTTC
TRBJ2-7,16,NA,TRBD2,TRBV11-2,CASSPRGGLRSYEQYF,TGTGCCAGCAGCCCCCGGGGGGGTCTGCGCTCCTACGAGCAGTACTTC